The clone carrying this T cell receptor (beta chain) was detected a few times. The data were obtained in a study of T cell responses to AZD1222 COVID-19 vaccine. Trimming cost V 7 bases and J 0 bases, with 18 bases left between them. Germline V lookup: CDR1 SGHVS, CDR2 FQNEAQ. The CDR3 length is 16 residues. This table comes from immunoSEQ multiplex PCR, and its TCRdb copy is limited to in-frame clones, with some not included. Of about 130,000 clones listed, roughly 82% are singletons. The input for sequencing was peripheral blood, taken on day 0 of AZD1222 vaccination. This chain links TRBV7-8 with TRBJ1-1; weak D call: TRBD1 (6 bases). The clonotype was recovered from an adult in good health. CDR3 region: CASISRRDTVNTEAFF. DNA of the CDR3: TGTGCCAGCATTTCCCGGAGGGACACCGTGAACACTGAAGCTTTCTTT.